The next 13 T cell receptor beta chains were all read from a single sample in a study of cytomegalovirus exposure and HLA in healthy donors. A multiplex PCR was run with 60 Vbeta primers and 13 Jbeta primers. TCRdb keeps only in-frame clones here, not all; method: immunoSEQ multiplex PCR. The repertoire consists of roughly 200,000 clones, with roughly 80% occurring once and the leading ten covering about 3%. The sample comprised PBMCs. The receptors were gathered from a man between 25 and 39 years old in good health and CMV-seronegative.

The gene calls are TRBV7-2 and TRBJ2-4, with a possible D match to TRBD1 (5 bases). V shed 8 bases and J shed 0 bases, with 17 bases lying between them. The germline gives CDR1 SGHTA, CDR2 FQGNSA. The CDR3 contains 16 residues. The CDR3 region has the DNA TGTGCCAGCGGACCATCCAGGGTCCTAGCCAAAAACATTCAGTACTTC. As protein: CASGPSRVLAKNIQYF.

The chain employs TRBV5-8 and TRBJ2-7; maybe TRBD2 (7 bases). Germline CDR1 is SGHTS and CDR2 is YDEGEE. The CDR3 contains 14 residues. V was shortened by 0 bases and J by 3 bases, with 10 bases between the two germline ends. This chain's CDR3 is CASSLGGGRYEQYF. As DNA, the CDR3 is TGTGCCAGCAGCTTGGGGGGGGGCCGCTACGAGCAGTACTTC.

The chain combines TRBV7-2 with TRBJ1-6; 10 bases fit TRBD1. Germline CDR1 reads SGHTA; CDR2 reads FQGNSA. The J segment lost 0 bases and the V segment lost 6 bases, leaving 8 bases of the junction unmatched. The CDR3 runs to 18 residues. CDR3 in amino acids: CASRAPGQGSSYNSPLHF. For the CDR3, the DNA is TGTGCCAGCAGAGCGCCGGGACAGGGGAGCTCCTATAATTCACCCCTCCACTTT.

The chain has TRBV7-9 and TRBJ2-7; TRBD1 aligns across 7 bases. Germline CDR1 and CDR2: SEHNR and FQNEAQ (reference sequence). This CDR3 has 15 residues. Trimming took 0 bases from V and 4 from J; bases not matched to a gene: 6. This chain's CDR3 is CASSLASGTAYEQYF. DNA of the CDR3: TGTGCCAGCAGCTTAGCCTCCGGGACAGCTTACGAGCAGTACTTC. The full variable domain, its missing parts supplied by reference TRBV7-9 and TRBJ2-7, is DTGVSQNPRHKITKRGQNVTFRCDPISEHNRLYWYRQTLGQGPEFLTYFQNEAQLEKSRLLSDRFSAERPKGSFSTLEIQRTEQGDSAMYLCASSLASGTAYEQYFGPGTRLTVT.

This chain links TRBV18 with TRBJ2-1; TRBD2 might be the D (6 bases). Trimming removed 2 bases from V and 0 bases from J, with 20 bases in between. Germline CDR1 reads KGHSH; CDR2 reads LQKENI. This CDR3 has 19 residues. The CDR3 DNA is TGTGCCAGCTCACCAGAAGCGGGTCGGTCGAGGGGCTCCTACAATGAGCAGTTCTTC. This gives the protein CASSPEAGRSRGSYNEQFF.

The chain couples TRBV4-1 to TRBJ1-4; D may be TRBD1 (5 bases). Per the germline V gene, CDR1 is MGHRA and CDR2 is YSYEKL. Between the trimmed V and J ends, which lost 4 bases and 8 bases, there was a span of 20 bases. The CDR3 consists of 16 residues. CDR3 DNA sequence: TGCGCCAGCAGCCTATTTTCCGGGGGGGAGGGGGAAAAACTGTTTTTT. It encodes CASSLFSGGEGEKLFF.

This clone appeared a single time. The rearrangement joins TRBV9 to TRBJ1-1; D might be TRBD1 (6 bases). Per the germline V gene, CDR1 is SGDLS and CDR2 is YYNGEE. V shed 3 bases and J shed 1 base, with 16 bases lying between them. This CDR3 has 16 residues. In nucleotides, the CDR3 is TGTGCCAGCAGCGAGCCCCCCAGGGGAGCGAACACTGAAGCTTTCTTT. Residues: CASSEPPRGANTEAFF. Filled out from reference TRBV9 and TRBJ1-1, the complete variable domain reads DSGVTQTPKHLITATGQRVTLRCSPRSGDLSVYWYQQSLDQGLQFLIQYYNGEERAKGNILERFSAQQFPDLHSELNLSSLELGDSALYFCASSEPPRGANTEAFFGQGTRLTVV.

This rearrangement joins TRBV18 to TRBJ1-2, with D perhaps TRBD1 (5 bases). Germline lookup yields CDR1 KGHSH and CDR2 LQKENI. Trimming removed 6 bases from V and 4 bases from J, with 18 bases in between. The CDR3 contains 15 residues. The CDR3 nucleotides are TGTGCCAGCTCCAACCTAAAAAGGGACTCCTATGGCTACACCTTC. Its translation is CASSNLKRDSYGYTF.

The chain links TRBV18 to TRBJ2-5, with TRBD1 as a possible D gene (5 bases). The V gene lost 1 base and the J gene lost 2 bases, with 11 bases spanning the gap. CDR1 is KGHSH, CDR2 LQKENI, per germline. The CDR3 runs 15 residues. The CDR3 sequence is CASSPQAGRQETQYF. The CDR3 DNA reads TGTGCCAGCTCACCACAAGCAGGGCGACAAGAGACCCAGTACTTC.

This sequence joins TRBV7-9 and TRBJ1-4, with D possibly being TRBD1 (5 bases). This CDR3 region has 14 residues. Trimming shortened V by 3 bases and J by 8 bases, and 13 bases separated the two germline ends. In germline, CDR1 is SEHNR, CDR2 FQNEAQ (reference sequence). The CDR3: CASSLSREGEKLFF. The CDR3 DNA is TGTGCCAGCAGCTTGTCCAGGGAGGGAGAAAAACTGTTTTTT.

The V gene is TRBV19, the J gene TRBJ1-6; 7 nucleotides agree with TRBD1. The CDR3 extends over 15 amino acids. Trimming removed 3 bases from V and 6 bases from J; junction bases left unmatched: 5. Germline lookup yields CDR1 LNHDA and CDR2 SQIVND (reference sequence). In DNA form, the CDR3 reads TGTGCCAGTAGTATTGAGGGGACAGCTAATTCACCCCTCCACTTT. Its protein is CASSIEGTANSPLHF.

The chain carries TRBV5-1 and TRBJ1-1; 9 nucleotides match TRBD1. CDR1 is SGHRS, CDR2 YFSETQ, per germline. With 3 bases clipped from V and 4 bases from J, the junction kept 7 bases outside the gene matches. The length of the CDR3 is 15 residues. The CDR3 nucleotides read TGCGCCAGCAGCTCCCAGACAGGGGGGAGCACTGAAGCTTTCTTT. Its protein product is CASSSQTGGSTEAFF. The entire variable domain, with the rest obtained from reference TRBV5-1 and TRBJ1-1, is as follows: KAGVTQTPRYLIKTRGQQVTLSCSPISGHRSVSWYQQTPGQGLQFLFEYFSETQRNKGNFPGRFSGRQFSNSRSEMNVSTLELGDSALYLCASSSQTGGSTEAFFGQGTRLTVV.

The chain employs TRBV7-3 and TRBJ1-1, with 7 bases identical to TRBD1. The V gene end was trimmed by 5 bases and the J gene end by 7 bases; junction bases not matched to a gene: 10. This CDR3 is 14 amino acids long. The germline gives CDR1 SGHTA, CDR2 FQGTGA. The CDR3 loop is CASSPLGGDGEAFF. The CDR3 DNA follows: TGTGCCAGCAGCCCCTTAGGGGGCGACGGTGAAGCTTTCTTT.